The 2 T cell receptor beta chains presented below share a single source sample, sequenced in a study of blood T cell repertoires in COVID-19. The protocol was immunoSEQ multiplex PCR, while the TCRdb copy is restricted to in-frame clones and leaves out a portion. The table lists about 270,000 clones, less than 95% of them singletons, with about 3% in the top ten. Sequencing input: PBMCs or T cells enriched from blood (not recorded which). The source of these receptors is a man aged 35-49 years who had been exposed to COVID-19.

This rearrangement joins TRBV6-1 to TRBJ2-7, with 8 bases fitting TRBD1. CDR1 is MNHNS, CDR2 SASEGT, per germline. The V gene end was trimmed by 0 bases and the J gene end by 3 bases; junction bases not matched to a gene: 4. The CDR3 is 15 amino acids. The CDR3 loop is CASSEAGGQDYEQYF. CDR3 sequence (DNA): TGTGCCAGCAGTGAAGCCGGGGGACAGGACTACGAGCAGTACTTC.

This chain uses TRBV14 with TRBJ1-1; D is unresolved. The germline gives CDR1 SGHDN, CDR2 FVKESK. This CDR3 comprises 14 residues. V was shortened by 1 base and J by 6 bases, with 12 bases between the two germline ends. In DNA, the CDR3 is TGTGCCAGCAGCCAAGTAGAAGGAGTCCCTGAAGCTTTCTTT. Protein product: CASSQVEGVPEAFF.